This record covers a single T cell receptor beta chain. Under the authors' procedure: Reference gene primer amplification in the assay estimated nucleated cell counts. Sequencing was performed with immunoSEQ multiplex PCR; in TCRdb, only in-frame clones are kept and a portion is missing. That table gives V, J and clone size, and the DNA gave D and trimming. The table has roughly 100,000 clones, over 60% seen once. The CDR3 totals 17 residues. The V and J ends lost 4 bases and 4 bases, in that order; junction bases with no gene match: 11. Germline V gene lookup returns CDR1 MGHRA and CDR2 YSYEKL. The entry originates in a study of blood T cell repertoires in COVID-19. In the study overall: COVID-19 samples, acute and convalescent, were from the United States, Italy and Spain. The analysed material was cDNA or gDNA that came from T cells, B-cell-depleted T cells, or PBMCs.

Material: peripheral blood. This chain connects TRBV4-1 to TRBJ2-3; 10 bases agree with TRBD2. The TCR comes from a man between 65 and 85 years old with acute or convalescent COVID-19. DNA for the CDR3: TGCGCCAGCAGCCCTAAGGGGGATAGCGGGGGGTCAGATACGCAGTATTTT. This translates into CASSPKGDSGGSDTQYF.